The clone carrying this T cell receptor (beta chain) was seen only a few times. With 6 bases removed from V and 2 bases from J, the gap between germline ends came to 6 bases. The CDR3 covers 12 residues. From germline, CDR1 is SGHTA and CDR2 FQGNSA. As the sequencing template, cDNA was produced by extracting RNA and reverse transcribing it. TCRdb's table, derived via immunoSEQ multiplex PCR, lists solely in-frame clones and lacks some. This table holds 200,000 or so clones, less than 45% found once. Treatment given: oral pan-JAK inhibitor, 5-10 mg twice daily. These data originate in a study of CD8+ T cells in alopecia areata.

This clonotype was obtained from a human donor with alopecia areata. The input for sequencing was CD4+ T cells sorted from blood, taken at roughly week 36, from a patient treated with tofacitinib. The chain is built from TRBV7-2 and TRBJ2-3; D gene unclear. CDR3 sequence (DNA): TGTGCCAGCAGTCCTCCCACAGATACGCAGTATTTT. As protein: CASSPPTDTQYF.